The next 27 T cell receptor beta chains were all read from a single sample in a study of T cell responses to AZD1222 COVID-19 vaccine. Assay used: immunoSEQ multiplex PCR; TCRdb lists only in-frame clones, some missing. The data show about 140,000 clones, 85% to 95% seen once. Material: peripheral blood, obtained 28 days after the second AZD1222 dose. These receptors came from an adult who received the AZD1222 COVID-19 vaccine.

V usage is TRBV5-8 and J usage is TRBJ1-2; no definite D call. The germline V gene encodes CDR1 SGHTS and CDR2 YDEGEE. V gave up 2 bases and J gave up 7 bases, with 12 bases separating them. CDR3 size: 13 residues. CDR3 DNA: TGTGCCAGCAGCTTCGACGGCGGCACTGGCTACACCTTC. It yields the protein CASSFDGGTGYTF. Looking up the rest from reference TRBV5-8 and TRBJ1-2 gives the full variable domain: EAGVTQSPTHLIKTRGQQATLRCSPISGHTSVYWYQQALGLGLQFLLWYDEGEERNRGNFPPRFSGRQFPNYSSELNVNALELEDSALYLCASSFDGGTGYTFGSGTRLTVV.

CDR3 sequence: CASSFGHTATNEKLFF. CDR3 sequence (DNA): TGCGCCAGCAGCTTTGGGCACACCGCAACTAATGAAAAACTGTTTTTT. The chain is built from TRBV5-1 and TRBJ1-4; D is undetermined. Germline-derived CDR1 and CDR2 are SGHRS and YFSETQ. The CDR3 sequence is 16 residues long. The germline V and J ends were trimmed by 2 bases and 0 bases, with 11 bases remaining between them.

The chain uses TRBV28 and TRBJ2-2; D is unresolved. This CDR3 has 15 residues. V was cut by 1 base and J by 5 bases, with 11 bases left in between. Looked up from germline, CDR1 is MDHEN and CDR2 is SYDVKM. In DNA, the CDR3 is TGTGCCAGCAGTTTATTACACTTCACTACCGGGGAGCTGTTTTTT. This gives the protein CASSLLHFTTGELFF.

The chain couples TRBV27 to TRBJ1-5; possibly TRBD1 for D (5 bases). Trimming removed 1 base from V and 1 base from J, with 14 bases in between. In germline, CDR1 is MNHEY, CDR2 SMNVEV (reference sequence). The CDR3 contains 17 residues. The CDR3 DNA follows: TGTGCCAGCAGTTTATACCCCCCCCAGGGAAGCAATCAGCCCCAGCATTTT. This codes for CASSLYPPQGSNQPQHF.

This clone was seen a single time. This sequence joins TRBV29-1 and TRBJ2-1; D is possibly TRBD1 or TRBD2 (7 bases each). This CDR3 contains 15 residues. V lost 6 bases to trimming and J lost 6 bases, with 21 bases between them. Germline CDR1 reads SQVTM; CDR2 reads ANQGSEA. The CDR3 nucleotides read TGCAGCGTGGGTATGGGAGGGGGCGCCTCCAATGAGCAGTTCTTC. Amino acid sequence: CSVGMGGGASNEQFF.

The chain employs TRBV7-9 and TRBJ1-2, with TRBD1 identical over 7 bases. The CDR3 length is 14 residues. The V and J ends lost 6 bases and 0 bases, in that order; junction bases with no gene match: 4. The germline V gene encodes CDR1 SEHNR and CDR2 FQNEAQ (reference sequence). In DNA, the CDR3 is TGTGCCAGCAGTATCGGGACAGCTAACTATGGCTACACCTTC. It translates to CASSIGTANYGYTF.

The CDR3 protein is CASTPDRRKNTEAFF. The CDR3 nucleotides read TGTGCCAGCACCCCGGACAGGCGAAAGAACACTGAAGCTTTCTTT. V gene TRBV6-5 combines with J gene TRBJ1-1; 7 bases agree with TRBD1. This CDR3 is built from 15 residues. Germline V gives CDR1 MNHEY, CDR2 SVGAGI. V lost 7 bases and J lost 1; bases outside the gene matches: 9.

The chain recombines TRBV5-6 with TRBJ1-5; 12 bases line up with TRBD1. This CDR3 is 16 amino acids long. The V gene's germline CDR1 is SGHDT and CDR2 YYEEEE. V lost 2 bases and J lost 7; bases outside the gene matches: 7. CDR3 coding DNA: TGTGCCAGCAGCTTAAGGGACAGGGGGCTCGGGCAGCCCCAGCATTTT. It encodes CASSLRDRGLGQPQHF.

J is TRBJ1-1 and V is TRBV9, with no clear D. Trimming left V 4 bases short and J 7 bases short, with 14 bases between. The length of the CDR3 is 13 residues. The germline CDR1 and CDR2 sequences are SGDLS and YYNGEE. CDR3 bases: TGTGCCAGCAGCTCTCGTTCGACGGATGAAGCTTTCTTT. Translating it yields CASSSRSTDEAFF. Full variable domain (outside the CDR3, taken from reference TRBV9 and TRBJ1-1): DSGVTQTPKHLITATGQRVTLRCSPRSGDLSVYWYQQSLDQGLQFLIQYYNGEERAKGNILERFSAQQFPDLHSELNLSSLELGDSALYFCASSSRSTDEAFFGQGTRLTVV.

The chain carries TRBV19 and TRBJ2-2; D is ambiguous. CDR3 length: 14 amino acids. The V and J ends lost 3 bases and 4 bases respectively, with 9 bases between them. CDR1 LNHDA and CDR2 SQIVND come from the germline V gene (reference sequence). The CDR3 DNA reads as TGTGCCAGTAGTATGACCTTGGGCACCGGGGAGCTGTTTTTT. This codes for CASSMTLGTGELFF. The full variable domain, in which reference TRBV19 and TRBJ2-2 provide the parts outside the CDR3, is DGGITQSPKYLFRKEGQNVTLSCEQNLNHDAMYWYRQDPGQGLRLIYYSQIVNDFQKGDIAEGYSVSREKKESFPLTVTSAQKNPTAFYLCASSMTLGTGELFFGEGSRLTVL.

This clone was counted a single time. The chain is built from TRBV5-6 and TRBJ1-6; 7 bases are a match to TRBD1. Germline CDR1 SGHDT, CDR2 YYEEEE. The CDR3 loop spans 15 amino acids. V shed 4 bases and J 7 bases; nucleotides not matched to a gene: 8. The CDR3 DNA reads TGTGCCAGCAGCCCTTTCCGGACAGGAAATTCACCCCTCCACTTT. It yields the protein CASSPFRTGNSPLHF.

The chain is built from TRBV29-1 and TRBJ1-4; 9 bases match TRBD1. The CDR3 covers 13 residues. Germline-derived CDR1 and CDR2 are SQVTM and ANQGSEA. Losses at the gene ends were 4 bases for V and 8 bases for J; bases not matched to a gene: 5. The CDR3 reads CSVVGQGNEKLFF. The CDR3 region has the DNA TGCAGCGTTGTTGGACAGGGGAACGAAAAACTGTTTTTT.

The chain recombines TRBV6-5 with TRBJ1-5, with D possibly matching TRBD1 (5 bases). CDR1 and CDR2 from the germline V gene are MNHEY and SVGAGI. This CDR3 is built from 13 residues. Trimming shortened V by 6 bases and J by 4 bases, and 10 bases separated the two germline ends. In nucleotides, the CDR3 is TGTGCCAGCAGAGCGGGACCAAATCAGCCCCAGCATTTT. This encodes CASRAGPNQPQHF.

The chain couples TRBV28 to TRBJ1-1; D perhaps matches TRBD1 (5 bases). Trimming cost V 3 bases and J 8 bases, with 13 bases left between them. This CDR3 region has 13 residues. In germline, CDR1 is MDHEN, CDR2 SYDVKM. This CDR3 reads CASSFTYRIEAFF. The CDR3 DNA reads as TGTGCCAGCAGTTTTACTTACAGGATAGAAGCTTTCTTT.

The J gene is TRBJ2-2, the V gene TRBV4-2; TRBD1 agrees at 11 bases. The CDR3 has 16 amino acids. The V segment lost 7 bases and the J segment 5 bases; nucleotides outside the gene matches: 9. Germline V gene data show CDR1 as LGHNA and CDR2 as YNFKEQ. For the CDR3, the DNA is TGTGCCAGCAAGGGGCTAGGGACAGGGGGAACCGGGGAGCTGTTTTTT. Its protein product is CASKGLGTGGTGELFF.

The chain combines TRBV28 with TRBJ1-1; no reliable D call. There are 14 residues in the CDR3. V lost 2 bases and J lost 4, with 11 bases in between. CDR1 is MDHEN and CDR2 is SYDVKM in the germline V gene. The CDR3 nucleotides are TGTGCCAGCAGTTTAGCTCAGAGCGGCACTGAAGCTTTCTTT. Translated, it gives CASSLAQSGTEAFF. Full variable domain (rest looked up from reference TRBV28 and TRBJ1-1): DVKVTQSSRYLVKRTGEKVFLECVQDMDHENMFWYRQDPGLGLRLIYFSYDVKMKEKGDIPEGYSVSREKKERFSLILESASTNQTSMYLCASSLAQSGTEAFFGQGTRLTVV.

This chain uses TRBV3-1 (or the pseudogene TRBV3-2) with TRBJ1-2; D uncertain. Trimming took 0 bases from V and 6 from J, leaving 5 bases between them. The CDR3 has 12 residues. Germline V lookup: CDR1 LGHDT, CDR2 YNNKEL (reference sequence). Here the CDR3 DNA reads TGTGCCAGCAGCCAAGATCAAGATGGCTACACCTTC. This gives the protein CASSQDQDGYTF.

V and J are TRBV5-1 and TRBJ1-2; no definite D call. This CDR3 is built from 13 residues. The V end was cut by 0 bases, the J end by 4 bases, with 7 bases between. CDR1 and CDR2 from the germline V gene are SGHRS and YFSETQ. The CDR3 spells CASSLDSLYGYTF. The CDR3 coding sequence is TGCGCCAGCAGCTTGGACAGCCTCTATGGCTACACCTTC.

This clone occurred once. J is TRBJ1-6 and V is TRBV7-2; 9 bases are shared with TRBD1. Germline CDR1 SGHTA, CDR2 FQGNSA. The CDR3 consists of 16 residues. With 4 bases clipped from V and 5 bases from J, the junction kept 6 bases outside the gene matches. CDR3 residues: CASSWHGTGNNSPLHF. The DNA for the CDR3 is TGTGCCAGCAGCTGGCACGGGACAGGGAATAATTCACCCCTCCACTTT.

V gene TRBV28 combines with J gene TRBJ2-2; D not certain. The CDR3 has 15 residues. With 3 bases removed from V and 4 bases from J, the gap between germline ends came to 12 bases. Germline values: CDR1 MDHEN, CDR2 SYDVKM. CDR3 in amino acids: CASSFWQEITGELFF. CDR3 nucleotide sequence: TGTGCCAGCAGTTTCTGGCAGGAAATCACCGGGGAGCTGTTTTTT.

The V gene is TRBV28, the J gene TRBJ2-7; TRBD2 aligns across 9 bases. CDR1 MDHEN and CDR2 SYDVKM come from the germline V gene. J gave up 3 bases and V 10 bases, and 7 bases lay outside the gene matches. The CDR3 totals 13 residues. The CDR3 DNA is TGTGCCACCCGAGCGGGGGGAAGCTACGAGCAGTACTTC. Its protein product is CATRAGGSYEQYF.

The chain has TRBV9 and TRBJ1-6; TRBD1 aligns across 10 bases. The CDR3 is made up of 16 amino acids. V lost 5 bases and J lost 7; bases outside the gene matches: 9. Germline CDR1 and CDR2: SGDLS and YYNGEE. CDR3 sequence reads: CASSSLGTGENSPLHF. The CDR3 DNA sequence: TGTGCCAGCAGTTCTCTCGGGACAGGGGAAAATTCACCCCTCCACTTT. Full variable domain (remainder filled in from reference TRBV9 and TRBJ1-6): DSGVTQTPKHLITATGQRVTLRCSPRSGDLSVYWYQQSLDQGLQFLIQYYNGEERAKGNILERFSAQQFPDLHSELNLSSLELGDSALYFCASSSLGTGENSPLHFGNGTRLTVT.

J is TRBJ1-2 and V is TRBV11-2; 12 positions match TRBD1. V lost 8 bases and J lost 13; bases outside the gene matches: 14. Germline CDR1 SGHAT, CDR2 FQNNGV. The CDR3 is 14 residues long. The CDR3 DNA reads as TGTGCCAGCTCCCTGGCGGGGACAGGGGGCTCCCTCACCTTC. It yields the protein CASSLAGTGGSLTF.

CDR3 amino acids: CASSLWRGGIQETQYF. In DNA, the CDR3 is TGTGCCAGCAGTTTATGGAGAGGGGGGATCCAAGAGACCCAGTACTTC. The J gene is TRBJ2-5, the V gene TRBV28; TRBD1 or TRBD2 may be the D gene (6 bases each). The CDR3 totals 16 residues. CDR1 is MDHEN and CDR2 is SYDVKM in the germline V gene. V lost 0 bases to trimming and J lost 1 base, with 12 bases between them.

DNA of the CDR3: TGCGCCAGCAGCTTGGGTGACTTTTCGGCAAAAATACTCCACTTT. It is translated as CASSLGDFSAKILHF. This sequence joins TRBV5-1 and TRBJ1-6, with D hard to call. The CDR3 totals 15 residues. Germline CDR1 SGHRS, CDR2 YFSETQ. V lost 0 bases and J 16 bases, leaving 20 bases between the germline ends.

V usage is TRBV5-5 and J usage is TRBJ2-5; a weak D match, TRBD2 (5 bases). The germline CDR1 and CDR2 sequences are SGHKS and YYEKEE (reference sequence). V dropped 0 bases and J dropped 2 bases, with 14 bases sitting between them. This CDR3 spans 16 amino acids. The CDR3 nucleotides are TGTGCCAGCAGCTTGGGCGGCGGTCGGGGTCAAGAGACCCAGTACTTC. Amino acids: CASSLGGGRGQETQYF. The variable domain in full, with the rest retrieved from reference TRBV5-5 and TRBJ2-5, is DAGVTQSPTHLIKTRGQQVTLRCSPISGHKSVSWYQQVLGQGPQFIFQYYEKEERGRGNFPDRFSARQFPNYSSELNVNALLLGDSALYLCASSLGGGRGQETQYFGPGTRLLVL.

V is TRBV28 and J is TRBJ1-5, with 10 bases identical to TRBD1. The length of the CDR3 is 18 residues. Germline CDR1 is MDHEN and CDR2 is SYDVKM. Unmatched junction bases numbered 12, after V lost 7 bases and J lost 0 bases. As DNA, the CDR3 is TGTGCCAGCAACTCGGAGGGGGGGACAGGGGTTAGCAATCAGCCCCAGCATTTT. Protein sequence: CASNSEGGTGVSNQPQHF. The full variable domain, its missing parts supplied by reference TRBV28 and TRBJ1-5, is DVKVTQSSRYLVKRTGEKVFLECVQDMDHENMFWYRQDPGLGLRLIYFSYDVKMKEKGDIPEGYSVSREKKERFSLILESASTNQTSMYLCASNSEGGTGVSNQPQHFGDGTRLSIL.